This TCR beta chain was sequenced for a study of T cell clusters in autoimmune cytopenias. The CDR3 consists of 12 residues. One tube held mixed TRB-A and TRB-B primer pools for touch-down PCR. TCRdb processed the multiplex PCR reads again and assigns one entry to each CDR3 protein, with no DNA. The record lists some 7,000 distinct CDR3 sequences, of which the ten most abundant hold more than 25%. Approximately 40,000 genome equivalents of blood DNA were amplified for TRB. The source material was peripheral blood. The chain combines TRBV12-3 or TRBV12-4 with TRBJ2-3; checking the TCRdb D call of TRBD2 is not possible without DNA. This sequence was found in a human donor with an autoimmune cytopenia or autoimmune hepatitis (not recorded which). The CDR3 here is CASREVADTQYF.